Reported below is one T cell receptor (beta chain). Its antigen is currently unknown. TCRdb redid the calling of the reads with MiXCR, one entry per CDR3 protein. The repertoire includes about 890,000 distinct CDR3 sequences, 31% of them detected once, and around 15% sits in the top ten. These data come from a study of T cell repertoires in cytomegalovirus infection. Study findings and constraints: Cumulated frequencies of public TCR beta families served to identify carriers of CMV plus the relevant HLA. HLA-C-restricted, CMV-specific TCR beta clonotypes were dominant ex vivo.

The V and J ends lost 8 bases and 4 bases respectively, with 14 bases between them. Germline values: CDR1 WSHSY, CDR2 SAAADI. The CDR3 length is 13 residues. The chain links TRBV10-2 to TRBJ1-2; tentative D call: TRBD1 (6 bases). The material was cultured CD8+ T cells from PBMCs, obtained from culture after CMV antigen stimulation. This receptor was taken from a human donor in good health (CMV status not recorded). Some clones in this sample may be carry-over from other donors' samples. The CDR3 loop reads CASSSGEPYGYTF. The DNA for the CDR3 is TGCGCCAGCTCATCAGGGGAGCCCTATGGCTACACCTTC.